One and the same sample provided the 10 T cell receptor beta chains below, sequenced in a study of OX40 agonist ivuxolimab in advanced cancers. Sequenced by immunoSEQ multiplex PCR; TCRdb stores in-frame clones only, minus some. The sample has about 41,000 clones, more than 75% seen once. Sequencing used CD4+ or CD8+ T cells sorted from blood, obtained in a trial of the OX40 agonist ivuxolimab. The receptors originated from an adult with an advanced solid tumor such as melanoma, head and neck, liver or kidney cancer.

The chain combines TRBV28 with TRBJ2-2, with D tentatively TRBD2 (5 bases). This CDR3 has 15 residues. Looked up from germline, CDR1 is MDHEN and CDR2 is SYDVKM. V shed 5 bases and J shed 7 bases, with 17 bases lying between them. The CDR3 here is CASSIGRNAGGELFF. CDR3 bases: TGTGCCAGCAGTATAGGGCGCAACGCGGGCGGGGAGCTGTTTTTT.

V gene TRBV9 combines with J gene TRBJ2-3; TRBD2 might be the D (5 bases). The CDR3 sequence is 15 residues long. Trimming pared 2 bases from V and 2 bases from J, leaving 12 bases between. From germline, CDR1 is SGDLS and CDR2 YYNGEE. CDR3 amino acids: CASSVGSLTTDTQYF. Written as DNA, the CDR3 is TGTGCCAGCAGCGTGGGGAGTTTAACCACAGATACGCAGTATTTT.

V gene TRBV4-2 combines with J gene TRBJ2-2; 15 bases map to TRBD2. Per the germline V gene, CDR1 is LGHNA and CDR2 is YNFKEQ. The CDR3 totals 18 residues. J gave up 4 bases and V 4 bases, and 7 bases lay outside the gene matches. CDR3 nucleotides: TGTGCCAGCAGCCCGAGGACTAGCGGGAGGGCCCTCACCGGGGAGCTGTTTTTT. Protein product: CASSPRTSGRALTGELFF.

Only one count was recorded for this clone. The V call is TRBV5-5, the J call TRBJ1-1, with D possibly TRBD1 on 6 matching bases. Per the germline V gene, CDR1 is SGHKS and CDR2 is YYEKEE (reference sequence). The CDR3 has 14 residues. The V gene lost 2 bases and the J gene lost 4 bases, with 12 bases spanning the gap. The DNA of the CDR3 is TGTGCCAGCAGCTTTCAGGACAGCGTCACTGAAGCTTTCTTT. Its translation: CASSFQDSVTEAFF.

J is TRBJ1-6 and V is TRBV6-5, with 9 bases matching TRBD1. This CDR3 spans 14 amino acids. CDR1 is MNHEY and CDR2 is SVGAGI in the germline V gene. J was trimmed by 10 bases and V by 8 bases; bases with no gene match: 9. The CDR3 reads CASSAGQGRSPLHF. CDR3 sequence (DNA): TGTGCCAGCTCCGCCGGACAGGGGAGATCACCCCTCCACTTT.

The V and J genes are TRBV7-8 and TRBJ2-3; 7 nucleotides match TRBD2. The CDR3 runs to 14 residues. J gave up 4 bases and V 8 bases, and 9 bases lay outside the gene matches. The germline CDR1 and CDR2 sequences are SGHVS and FQNEAQ. CDR3 coding DNA: TGTGCCAGCCTGGCGGGAGTGGGATCAGATACGCAGTATTTT. It is translated as CASLAGVGSDTQYF.

The chain couples TRBV30 to TRBJ1-2; TRBD1 might be the D (6 bases). Germline CDR1 is GTSNPN and CDR2 is SVGIG (reference sequence). Trimming left V 3 bases short and J 7 bases short, with 15 bases between. The CDR3 is 13 amino acids. In DNA form, the CDR3 reads TGTGCCTGGAGCTGGGGGGGGCGGACTGGCTACACCTTC. It yields the protein CAWSWGGRTGYTF. The whole variable domain, filled in from reference TRBV30 and TRBJ1-2, reads SQTIHQWPATLVQPVGSPLSLECTVEGTSNPNLYWYRQAAGRGLQLLFYSVGIGQISSEVPQNLSASRPQDRQFILSSKKLLLSDSGFYLCAWSWGGRTGYTFGSGTRLTVV.

J is TRBJ2-5 and V is TRBV2; possible D gene TRBD2, 7 bases. CDR1 SNHLY and CDR2 FYNNEI come from the germline V gene. The CDR3 contains 15 residues. V was cut by 6 bases and J by 4 bases, with 18 bases left in between. The CDR3 here is CASSLGPAGAETQYF. The CDR3 nucleotides are TGTGCCAGCAGCCTGGGGCCGGCGGGGGCAGAGACCCAGTACTTC.

The chain joins TRBV7-3 to TRBJ1-2; the D is unclear. There are 12 residues in the CDR3. Germline V gene sequence: CDR1 SGHTA, CDR2 FQGTGA. Trimming stripped 8 bases from V and 5 bases from J, with 12 bases between. CDR3 sequence reads: CASGRPYYGYTF. CDR3 nucleotides: TGTGCCAGCGGTAGGCCCTATTATGGCTACACCTTC.

The chain is built from TRBV21-1 and TRBJ2-2; whether TRBD2, the table's D call, matches the DNA was not checked. TRBV21-1 is a known pseudogene. This CDR3 contains 18 residues. The CDR3 region has the DNA TGTGCCAGCAGCCCACGACCTCGGGGGGGTACGAACACCGGGGAGCTGTTTTTT. Protein product: CASSPRPRGGTNTGELFF.